The clone carrying this T cell receptor beta chain was recorded a few times. Tumor or blood genomic DNA was sequenced, with inputs of about 550 ng to 6,004 ng. Generated by immunoSEQ multiplex PCR, the TCRdb table keeps only in-frame clones and is missing some. Of 30,000 to 40,000 clones in the sample, around four fifths are singletons; the top ten hold 38%. The sample belongs to a study of T cells in tumors after PD-1 blockade. The wider study: Prior checkpoint blockade, systemic immunosuppressant use, or anti-cancer therapy within 4 weeks excluded patients. Blood samples averaged 113,528 templates (range about 21,000-260,000) and approximately 35,000 unique clonotypes. During anti-PD-1 treatment, some patients continued daily vismodegib 150 mg.

This clonotype was obtained from a human donor with basal cell carcinoma. The input for sequencing was PBMCs, taken before anti-PD-1 treatment.

DNA of the CDR3: TGTGCCAGCAGATCCGGGCCCTACGAGCAGTACTTC. Translated, it gives CASRSGPYEQYF. V is TRBV11-3 and J is TRBJ2-7; no firm D call. This CDR3 is built from 12 residues. The germline V and J ends were trimmed by 6 bases and 2 bases, with 8 bases remaining between them. Looked up from germline, CDR1 is SGHNT and CDR2 is YENEEA.